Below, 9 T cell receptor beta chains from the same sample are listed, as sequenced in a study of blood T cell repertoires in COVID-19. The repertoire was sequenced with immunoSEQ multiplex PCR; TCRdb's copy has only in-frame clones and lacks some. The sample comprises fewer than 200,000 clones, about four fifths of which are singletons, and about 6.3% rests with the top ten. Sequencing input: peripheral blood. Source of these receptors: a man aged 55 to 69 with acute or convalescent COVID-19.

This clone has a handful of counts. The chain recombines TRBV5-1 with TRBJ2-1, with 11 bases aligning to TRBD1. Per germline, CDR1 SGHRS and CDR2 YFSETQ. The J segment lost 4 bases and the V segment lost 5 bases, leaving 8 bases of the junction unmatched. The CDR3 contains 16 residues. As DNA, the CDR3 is TGCGCCAGCAGGGCAGTCGGGACAGGGGGTTACAATGAGCAGTTCTTC. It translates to CASRAVGTGGYNEQFF.

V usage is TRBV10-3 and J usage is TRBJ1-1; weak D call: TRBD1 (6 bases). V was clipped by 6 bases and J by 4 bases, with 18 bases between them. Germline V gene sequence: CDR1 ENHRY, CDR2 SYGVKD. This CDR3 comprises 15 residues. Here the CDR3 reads CAISRPTGRGTEAFF. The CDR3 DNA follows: TGTGCCATCAGCCGTCCGACAGGCCGGGGCACTGAAGCTTTCTTT.

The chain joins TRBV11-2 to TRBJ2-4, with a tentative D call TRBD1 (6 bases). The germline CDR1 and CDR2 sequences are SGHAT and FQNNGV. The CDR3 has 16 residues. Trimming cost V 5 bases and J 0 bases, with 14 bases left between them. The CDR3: CASSLQGFIAKNIQYF. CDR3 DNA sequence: TGTGCCAGCAGCCTACAGGGTTTTATAGCCAAAAACATTCAGTACTTC.

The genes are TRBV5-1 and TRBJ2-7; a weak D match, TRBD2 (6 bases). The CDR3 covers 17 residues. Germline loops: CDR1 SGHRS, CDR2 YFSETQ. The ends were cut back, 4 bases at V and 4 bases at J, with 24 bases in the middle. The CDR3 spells CASSPMGGPAGTYEQYF. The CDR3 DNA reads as TGCGCCAGCAGCCCCATGGGGGGTCCGGCGGGGACTTACGAGCAGTACTTC.

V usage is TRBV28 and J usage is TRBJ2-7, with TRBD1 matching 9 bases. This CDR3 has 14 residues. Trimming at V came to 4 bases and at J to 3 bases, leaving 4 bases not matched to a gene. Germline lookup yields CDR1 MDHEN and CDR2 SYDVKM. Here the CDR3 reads CASSSPGQGYEQYF. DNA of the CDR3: TGTGCCAGCAGTTCCCCGGGACAGGGCTACGAGCAGTACTTC.

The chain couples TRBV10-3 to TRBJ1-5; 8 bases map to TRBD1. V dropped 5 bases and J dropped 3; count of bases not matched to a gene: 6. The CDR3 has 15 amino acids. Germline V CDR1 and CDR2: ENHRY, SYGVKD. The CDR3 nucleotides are TGTGCCATCAGTTCAGGACAGGGACTCAATCAGCCCCAGCATTTT. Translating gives CAISSGQGLNQPQHF.

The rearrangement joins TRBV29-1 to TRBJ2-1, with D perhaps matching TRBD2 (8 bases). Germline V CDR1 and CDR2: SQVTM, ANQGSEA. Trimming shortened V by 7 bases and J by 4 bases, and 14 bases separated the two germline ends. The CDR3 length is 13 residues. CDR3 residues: CSAREGAYNEQFF. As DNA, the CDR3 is TGCAGCGCTCGGGAGGGGGCTTACAATGAGCAGTTCTTC.

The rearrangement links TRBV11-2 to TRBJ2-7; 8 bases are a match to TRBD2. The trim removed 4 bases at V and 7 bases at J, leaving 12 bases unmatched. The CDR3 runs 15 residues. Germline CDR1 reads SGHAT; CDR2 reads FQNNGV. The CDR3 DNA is TGTGCCAGCAGCTCTCCGCGACTAGCGCTGCGGGAGCAGTACTTC. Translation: CASSSPRLALREQYF. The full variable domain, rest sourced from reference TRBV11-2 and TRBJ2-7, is EAGVAQSPRYKIIEKRQSVAFWCNPISGHATLYWYQQILGQGPKLLIQFQNNGVVDDSQLPKDRFSAERLKGVDSTLKIQPAKLEDSAVYLCASSSPRLALREQYFGPGTRLTVT.

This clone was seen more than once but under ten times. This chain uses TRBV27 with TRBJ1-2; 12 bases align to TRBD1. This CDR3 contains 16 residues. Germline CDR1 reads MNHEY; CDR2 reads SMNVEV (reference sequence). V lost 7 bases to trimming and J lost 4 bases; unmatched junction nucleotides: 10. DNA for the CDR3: TGTGCCAGCAAGGGACAGGGGGCGCTGGGTTCCTATGGCTACACCTTC. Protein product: CASKGQGALGSYGYTF.